One and the same sample provided the 12 T cell receptor beta chains below, sequenced in a study of T cell responses to AZD1222 COVID-19 vaccine. Only in-frame clones appear in the TCRdb table, and some are missing; sequencing was by immunoSEQ multiplex PCR. This table has 100,000 to 120,000 clones, less than 90% appearing once. This material consisted of peripheral blood, taken on day 0 of AZD1222 vaccination. The source is an adult in good health.

The V gene is TRBV7-2, the J gene TRBJ2-7; possibly TRBD1 for D (6 bases). The CDR3 runs to 14 residues. Germline V gene data show CDR1 as SGHTA and CDR2 as FQGNSA. Trimming pared 3 bases from V and 3 bases from J, leaving 12 bases between. This CDR3 reads CASSFGTFSYEQYF. The DNA for the CDR3 is TGTGCCAGCAGCTTTGGGACATTTAGCTACGAGCAGTACTTC.

This clone was observed once. This chain uses TRBV19 with TRBJ2-7; D is unresolved. The CDR3 is 13 amino acids. V was trimmed by 3 bases and J by 3 bases, leaving 9 bases between them. CDR1 LNHDA and CDR2 SQIVND come from the germline V gene (reference sequence). Here the CDR3 reads CASSMARSYEQYF. The DNA of the CDR3 is TGTGCCAGTAGTATGGCCCGCAGCTACGAGCAGTACTTC.

The genes are TRBV27 and TRBJ2-3; D uncertain. This CDR3 is 15 amino acids long. CDR1 MNHEY and CDR2 SMNVEV come from the germline V gene (reference sequence). V was clipped by 7 bases and J by 4 bases, with 18 bases between them. The CDR3 nucleotides read TGTGCCAGCACCACTTCTAGAACAAGCCCAGATACGCAGTATTTT. Amino acids: CASTTSRTSPDTQYF.

This chain uses TRBV5-4 with TRBJ2-3; tentative D call: TRBD1 (6 bases). Per germline, CDR1 SGHNT and CDR2 YYREEE (reference sequence). The CDR3 runs 13 residues. V was shortened by 3 bases and J by 11 bases, with 16 bases between the two germline ends. CDR3 loop: CASSSRDTGLQYF. The CDR3 DNA follows: TGTGCCAGCAGCTCCCGGGACACCGGTCTGCAGTATTTT.

The chain recombines TRBV5-6 with TRBJ2-6; TRBD2 matches at 8 bases. The CDR3 spans 17 residues. CDR1 and CDR2 from the germline V gene are SGHDT and YYEEEE. Losses at the gene ends were 4 bases for V and 0 bases for J; bases not matched to a gene: 6. The CDR3 coding sequence is TGTGCCAGCAGCCCTGGACTAGCTAACTCTGGGGCCAACGTCCTGACTTTC. Translating gives CASSPGLANSGANVLTF.

This clone was recorded only once. V and J are TRBV27 and TRBJ2-3, with a tentative D call TRBD1 (5 bases). The CDR3 consists of 14 residues. Trimming removed 2 bases from V and 4 bases from J, with 10 bases in between. Germline V gene data show CDR1 as MNHEY and CDR2 as SMNVEV (reference sequence). CDR3 in amino acids: CASSLRQGPDTQYF. CDR3 sequence (DNA): TGTGCCAGCAGTTTAAGGCAGGGTCCAGATACGCAGTATTTT.

The chain employs TRBV11-3 and TRBJ2-1; D is possibly TRBD1 or TRBD2 (5 bases each). The germline CDR1 and CDR2 sequences are SGHNT and YENEEA. V was trimmed by 5 bases and J by 4 bases, leaving 6 bases between them. There are 12 residues in the CDR3. The CDR3 DNA reads TGTGCCAGCAGCGGGGGATACAATGAGCAGTTCTTC. Protein product: CASSGGYNEQFF.

The V gene is TRBV6-1, the J gene TRBJ1-4; the D gene is possibly TRBD1 (5 bases). The V end was cut by 2 bases, the J end by 6 bases, with 13 bases between. In germline, CDR1 is MNHNS, CDR2 SASEGT. The CDR3 sequence is 15 residues long. The CDR3 sequence is CASSENWGSDEKLFF. As DNA, the CDR3 is TGTGCCAGCAGTGAAAATTGGGGGTCCGATGAAAAACTGTTTTTT.

The V call is TRBV3-1 (or the pseudogene TRBV3-2), the J call TRBJ1-5; weak D call: TRBD1 (5 bases). Germline-derived CDR1 and CDR2 are LGHDT and YNNKEL (reference sequence). The germline V and J ends were trimmed by 4 bases and 4 bases, with 14 bases remaining between them. The CDR3 sequence is 15 residues long. The DNA of the CDR3 is TGTGCCAGCAGCCCGTGGGGGGAAAGGAATCAGCCCCAGCATTTT. This gives the protein CASSPWGERNQPQHF.

The chain joins TRBV6-2 or TRBV6-3 to TRBJ1-1; D ambiguous. The CDR3 totals 14 residues. In germline, CDR1 is MNHEY, CDR2 SVGEGT. The V end was cut by 2 bases, the J end by 4 bases, with 11 bases between. CDR3 sequence: CASSYSDRFTEAFF. For the CDR3, the DNA is TGTGCCAGCAGTTACAGTGACCGATTCACTGAAGCTTTCTTT.

The chain recombines TRBV5-1 with TRBJ1-3; TRBD1 is a possible D gene (6 bases). Per germline, CDR1 SGHRS and CDR2 YFSETQ. V was pared by 5 bases and J by 0 bases, with 15 bases between. The CDR3 has 16 residues. The CDR3 bases are TGCGCCAGCAGATCGGGGGCGAATCGCTCTGGAAACACCATATATTTT. It is translated as CASRSGANRSGNTIYF.

CDR3: CASSSENSNQPQHF. The CDR3 DNA is TGTGCCAGCAGTTCAGAGAATAGCAATCAGCCCCAGCATTTT. The chain carries TRBV27 and TRBJ1-5; D gene uncertain. This CDR3 is 14 amino acids long. Germline V gene sequence: CDR1 MNHEY, CDR2 SMNVEV (reference sequence). V shed 4 bases and J shed 0 bases, with 7 bases lying between them.